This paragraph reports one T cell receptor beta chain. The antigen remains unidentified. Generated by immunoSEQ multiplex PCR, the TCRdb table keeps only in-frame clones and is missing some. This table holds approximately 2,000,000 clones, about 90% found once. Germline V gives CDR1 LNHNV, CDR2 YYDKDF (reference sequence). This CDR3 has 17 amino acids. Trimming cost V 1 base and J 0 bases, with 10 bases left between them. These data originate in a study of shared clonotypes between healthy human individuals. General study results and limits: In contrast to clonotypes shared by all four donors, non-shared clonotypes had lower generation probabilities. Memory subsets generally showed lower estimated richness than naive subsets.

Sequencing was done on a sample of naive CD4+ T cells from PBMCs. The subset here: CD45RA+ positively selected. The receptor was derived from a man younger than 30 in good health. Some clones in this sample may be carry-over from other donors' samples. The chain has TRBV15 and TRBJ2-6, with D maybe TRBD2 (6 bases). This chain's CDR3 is CATSRVGSGSGANVLTF. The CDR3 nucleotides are TGTGCCACCAGCAGAGTGGGTAGCGGCTCTGGGGCCAACGTCCTGACTTTC.